A single sample is the source of the 27 T cell receptor beta chains below, sequenced in a study of blood T cell repertoires in COVID-19. Profiled with immunoSEQ multiplex PCR; TCRdb holds only in-frame clones, not every one. The data hold 150,000 to 200,000 clones, with 90% observed a single time. Sequencing was done on a sample of peripheral blood. The receptor set was obtained from a man in his fifties or sixties with active or convalescent COVID-19.

The J gene is TRBJ1-1, the V gene TRBV5-1; 7 bases are shared with TRBD1. Germline CDR1 and CDR2: SGHRS and YFSETQ. Germline trimming cut 5 bases from V and 4 bases from J; bases unmatched to any gene: 5. This CDR3 comprises 13 residues. The CDR3 bases are TGCGCCAGCAGGACAGGGTTGATCACTGAAGCTTTCTTT. As protein: CASRTGLITEAFF.

The V gene is TRBV5-1, the J gene TRBJ2-3; D call uncertain. The germline V and J ends were trimmed by 3 bases and 6 bases, with 20 bases remaining between them. CDR1 is SGHRS and CDR2 is YFSETQ in the germline V gene. CDR3 length: 16 amino acids. This CDR3 reads CASSSQLNAPGDTQYF. In DNA, the CDR3 is TGCGCCAGCAGCTCACAACTGAACGCCCCCGGGGATACGCAGTATTTT.

The rearrangement uses TRBV7-2 and TRBJ1-5; TRBD1 matches at 11 bases. Germline trimming cut 4 bases from V and 3 bases from J; bases unmatched to any gene: 2. CDR1 is SGHTA and CDR2 is FQGNSA in the germline V gene. This CDR3 is built from 15 residues. CDR3: CASSWGQGVNQPQHF. In nucleotides, the CDR3 is TGTGCCAGCAGCTGGGGACAGGGGGTCAATCAGCCCCAGCATTTT.

This clone occurred once. This chain uses TRBV6-5 with TRBJ2-2; possible D gene TRBD2, 6 bases. Trimming removed 0 bases at V and 3 bases at J, with 11 bases between. This CDR3 has 16 amino acids. Germline values: CDR1 MNHEY, CDR2 SVGAGI. For the CDR3, the DNA is TGTGCCAGCAGTTACTCGAAACTAGCTTACACCGGGGAGCTGTTTTTT. Translated, it gives CASSYSKLAYTGELFF.

The chain is built from TRBV30 and TRBJ2-4; D possibly corresponds to TRBD2 (6 bases). V lost 3 bases, J lost 7 bases, and 13 bases lay in between. The V gene's germline CDR1 is GTSNPN and CDR2 SVGIG (reference sequence). This CDR3 has 13 residues. CDR3 nucleotide sequence: TGTGCCTGGAGCGGGAGCGGAGGGAACATTCAGTACTTC. Translation: CAWSGSGGNIQYF.

The chain carries TRBV11-3 and TRBJ2-5; the D gene is possibly TRBD2 (7 bases). Germline V gene data show CDR1 as SGHNT and CDR2 as YENEEA. There are 15 residues in the CDR3. V lost 2 bases and J lost 5, with 15 bases in between. The CDR3 sequence: CASSLSSGGWETQYF. For the CDR3, the DNA is TGTGCCAGCAGCTTATCCTCGGGGGGCTGGGAGACCCAGTACTTC. The full variable domain, rest sourced from reference TRBV11-3 and TRBJ2-5, is EAGVVQSPRYKIIEKKQPVAFWCNPISGHNTLYWYLQNLGQGPELLIRYENEEAVDDSQLPKDRFSAERLKGVDSTLKIQPAELGDSAVYLCASSLSSGGWETQYFGPGTRLLVL.

The V gene is TRBV3-1 (or the pseudogene TRBV3-2), the J gene TRBJ2-1; D is ambiguous. This CDR3 has 14 residues. Germline V gene lookup returns CDR1 LGHDT and CDR2 YNNKEL (reference sequence). The V gene lost 1 base and the J gene lost 5 bases, with 9 bases spanning the gap. CDR3 sequence (DNA): TGTGCCAGCAGCCAAGTTTGGCAGAACAATGAGCAGTTCTTC. The encoded protein is CASSQVWQNNEQFF.

The V gene is TRBV3-1 (or the pseudogene TRBV3-2), the J gene TRBJ2-5; 10 positions agree with TRBD2. Germline V gene lookup returns CDR1 LGHDT and CDR2 YNNKEL (reference sequence). V lost 3 bases to trimming and J lost 2 bases; unmatched junction nucleotides: 6. The CDR3 totals 16 residues. The CDR3 DNA follows: TGTGCCAGCAGCCAGCCACTAGCGGGGACACAAGAGACCCAGTACTTC. It encodes CASSQPLAGTQETQYF.

This clone occurred once. V and J are TRBV24-1 and TRBJ2-5; 9 bases match TRBD1. V lost 2 bases, J lost 4 bases, and 7 bases stayed unmatched. Per the germline V gene, CDR1 is KGHDR and CDR2 is SFDVKD. This CDR3 contains 16 residues. This chain's CDR3 is CATSDSGTGRRETQYF. The CDR3 region has the DNA TGTGCCACCAGTGATTCCGGGACAGGGAGGAGAGAGACCCAGTACTTC.

The J gene is TRBJ2-2, the V gene TRBV27, with 12 nucleotides matching TRBD2. Losses at the gene ends were 5 bases for V and 4 bases for J; bases not matched to a gene: 20. CDR3 length: 21 residues. Looked up from germline, CDR1 is MNHEY and CDR2 is SMNVEV (reference sequence). DNA for the CDR3: TGTGCCAGCAGTCCCCGTCTTTGGGCTAGCGGGGGGGCCCGAGGCACCGGGGAGCTGTTTTTT. It specifies CASSPRLWASGGARGTGELFF.

This clone was counted only a few times. The chain links TRBV30 to TRBJ1-6; D gene uncertain. Germline V gives CDR1 GTSNPN, CDR2 SVGIG (reference sequence). The CDR3 is 16 amino acids. Trimming removed 0 bases from V and 9 bases from J, with 18 bases in between. This CDR3 is CAWSVLGRTWGSPLHF. CDR3 in DNA: TGTGCCTGGAGTGTACTAGGGCGAACATGGGGTTCACCCCTCCACTTT.

V and J are TRBV19 and TRBJ1-1; 7 bases fit TRBD1. Germline trimming cut 7 bases from V and 7 bases from J; bases unmatched to any gene: 18. Germline V gene data show CDR1 as LNHDA and CDR2 as SQIVND (reference sequence). This CDR3 has 16 residues. Here the CDR3 DNA reads TGTGCCAGTATCCCAGTTTCTATAACAGGGGCGGATGAAGCTTTCTTT. Translation: CASIPVSITGADEAFF.

The genes are TRBV10-2 and TRBJ2-1; TRBD2 matches 11 bases. The junction had 5 bases not matched to a gene; V was cut back by 6 bases and J by 4 bases. Germline CDR1 and CDR2: WSHSY and SAAADI. The CDR3 is 15 amino acids. The CDR3 DNA sequence: TGCGCCAGCAGCCTACTAGCGGGAGCTTACAATGAGCAGTTCTTC. As protein: CASSLLAGAYNEQFF.

The chain recombines TRBV5-6 with TRBJ2-5; 10 bases agree with TRBD1. The J segment lost 7 bases and the V segment lost 3 bases, leaving 0 bases of the junction unmatched. Per germline, CDR1 SGHDT and CDR2 YYEEEE. The CDR3 sequence is 12 residues long. The CDR3 nucleotides are TGTGCCAGCAGCTGGACAGGGGGGACCCAGTACTTC. Translated, it gives CASSWTGGTQYF.

The J gene is TRBJ2-4, the V gene TRBV7-2; TRBD2 matches at 10 bases. Germline lookup yields CDR1 SGHTA and CDR2 FQGNSA. CDR3 length: 16 amino acids. Trimming took 3 bases from V and 7 from J; bases not matched to a gene: 9. In nucleotides, the CDR3 is TGTGCCAGCAGCTTGAGGCTAGCGGGAGCCCTCAACATTCAGTACTTC. Its translation is CASSLRLAGALNIQYF.

The chain recombines TRBV7-6 with TRBJ2-7, with 7 positions matching TRBD1. Germline CDR1 reads SGHVS; CDR2 reads FNYEAQ. The CDR3 length is 13 residues. Trimming removed 4 bases from V and 5 bases from J; junction bases left unmatched: 5. The CDR3 loop reads CASSSTGEDEQYF. DNA for the CDR3: TGTGCCAGCAGCTCTACAGGGGAAGACGAGCAGTACTTC.

The V call is TRBV6-5, the J call TRBJ1-2; 10 nucleotides match TRBD1. CDR1 MNHEY and CDR2 SVGAGI come from the germline V gene. V trimming: 6 bases; J trimming: 8 bases; junction bases outside the gene matches: 6. The CDR3 is 13 residues long. In DNA, the CDR3 is TGTGCCAGCAGACCGGGACAGGGGATCGGCTACACCTTC. It yields the protein CASRPGQGIGYTF.

J is TRBJ2-1 and V is TRBV2, with 10 bases fitting TRBD2. Germline CDR1 is SNHLY and CDR2 is FYNNEI. After removal of 2 bases from V and 6 bases from J, the junction contained 4 bases not matched to a gene. The CDR3 extends over 15 amino acids. CDR3 residues: CASSEWTSGSNEQFF. CDR3 bases: TGTGCCAGCAGTGAATGGACTAGCGGTAGCAATGAGCAGTTCTTC.

The chain is built from TRBV3-1 (or the pseudogene TRBV3-2) and TRBJ2-3; 11 nucleotides align to TRBD2. Germline-derived CDR1 and CDR2 are LGHDT and YNNKEL (reference sequence). The V segment lost 1 base and the J segment 3 bases; nucleotides outside the gene matches: 3. The CDR3 extends over 16 amino acids. In DNA, the CDR3 is TGTGCCAGCAGCCAAGTAGCGGGGGGGCGAACAGATACGCAGTATTTT. The encoded protein is CASSQVAGGRTDTQYF.

The rearrangement links TRBV6-5 to TRBJ1-3; D gene ambiguous. V was pared by 0 bases and J by 0 bases, with 9 bases between. Germline-derived CDR1 and CDR2 are MNHEY and SVGAGI. The CDR3 spans 16 residues. CDR3 loop: CASSYSILSSGNTIYF. The CDR3 bases are TGTGCCAGCAGTTACTCGATTCTGAGCTCTGGAAACACCATATATTTT.

V is TRBV7-9 and J is TRBJ1-4, with D possibly TRBD1 on 6 matching bases. The germline gives CDR1 SEHNR, CDR2 FQNEAQ (reference sequence). Trimming cost V 5 bases and J 3 bases, with 25 bases left between them. The CDR3 runs to 19 residues. The CDR3 DNA reads TGTGCCAGCAGCCCCCCTGGGTTGGGACAAATCCCCGCTAATGAAAAACTGTTTTTT. Encoded protein: CASSPPGLGQIPANEKLFF.

This rearrangement joins TRBV3-1 (or the pseudogene TRBV3-2) to TRBJ2-3, with D maybe TRBD2 (7 bases). V dropped 3 bases and J dropped 2 bases, with 9 bases sitting between them. CDR3 length: 14 amino acids. Germline CDR1 and CDR2: LGHDT and YNNKEL (reference sequence). CDR3 protein: CASSQRGHTDTQYF. CDR3 coding DNA: TGTGCCAGCAGCCAGCGGGGGCACACAGATACGCAGTATTTT.

About this clone: Other DNA sequences from this sample encode an identical CDR3 as well. The chain employs TRBV5-1 and TRBJ1-5; 10 nucleotides agree with TRBD1. With 4 bases clipped from V and 5 bases from J, the junction kept 3 bases outside the gene matches. Germline values: CDR1 SGHRS, CDR2 YFSETQ. The CDR3 spans 14 residues. The CDR3 DNA reads as TGCGCCAGCAGCCGGGACAGGGGTGATCAGCCCCAGCATTTT. Protein product: CASSRDRGDQPQHF.

The chain has TRBV11-1 and TRBJ1-2; D is perhaps TRBD1 (6 bases). The CDR3 sequence is 13 residues long. Germline V gene sequence: CDR1 SGHAT, CDR2 FQDESV (reference sequence). Trimming left V 4 bases short and J 7 bases short, with 13 bases between. CDR3 bases: TGTGCCAGCAGCTCGGCCTCGGACAGTGGCTACACCTTC. The encoded protein is CASSSASDSGYTF.

The rearrangement links TRBV12-5 to TRBJ1-3, with a tentative D call TRBD1 (6 bases). The germline V and J ends were trimmed by 0 bases and 4 bases, with 22 bases remaining between them. Germline CDR1 is LGHNT and CDR2 is FRNRAP. The CDR3 runs 19 residues. As DNA, the CDR3 is TGTGCTAGTGGTTTGGTAAAACTACATAAACAGGGACGGGGAAACACCATATATTTT. Translated, it gives CASGLVKLHKQGRGNTIYF. The full variable domain, rest sourced from reference TRBV12-5 and TRBJ1-3, is DARVTQTPRHKVTEMGQEVTMRCQPILGHNTVFWYRQTMMQGLELLAYFRNRAPLDDSGMPKDRFSAEMPDATLATLKIQPSEPRDSAVYFCASGLVKLHKQGRGNTIYFGEGSWLTVV.

This clone was counted a single time. The gene calls are TRBV5-1 and TRBJ2-6, with D unclear. V shed 4 bases and J shed 1 base, with 9 bases lying between them. Germline V CDR1 and CDR2: SGHRS, YFSETQ. CDR3 length: 15 residues. The CDR3 region has the DNA TGCGCCAGCAGCCCACAGCCTTCTGGGGCCAACGTCCTGACTTTC. It specifies CASSPQPSGANVLTF. Supplemented by reference TRBV5-1 and TRBJ2-6, the full variable domain reads KAGVTQTPRYLIKTRGQQVTLSCSPISGHRSVSWYQQTPGQGLQFLFEYFSETQRNKGNFPGRFSGRQFSNSRSEMNVSTLELGDSALYLCASSPQPSGANVLTFGAGSRLTVL.

The chain combines TRBV5-5 with TRBJ2-7; TRBD1 aligns across 11 bases. J was trimmed by 4 bases and V by 4 bases; bases with no gene match: 7. The length of the CDR3 is 15 residues. Germline lookup yields CDR1 SGHKS and CDR2 YYEKEE (reference sequence). CDR3: CASSRGQGVVYEQYF. DNA for the CDR3: TGTGCCAGCAGCCGGGGACAGGGGGTCGTTTACGAGCAGTACTTC.